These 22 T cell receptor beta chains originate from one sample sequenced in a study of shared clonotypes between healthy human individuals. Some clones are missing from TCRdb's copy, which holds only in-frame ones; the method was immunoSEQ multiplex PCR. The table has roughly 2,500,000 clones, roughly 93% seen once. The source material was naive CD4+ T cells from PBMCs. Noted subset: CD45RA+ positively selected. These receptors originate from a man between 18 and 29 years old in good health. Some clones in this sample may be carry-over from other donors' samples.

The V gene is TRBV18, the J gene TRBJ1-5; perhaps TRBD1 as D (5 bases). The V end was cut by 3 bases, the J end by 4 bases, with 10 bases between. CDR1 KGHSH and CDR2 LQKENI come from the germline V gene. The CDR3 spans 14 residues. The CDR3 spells CASSPDRVNQPQHF. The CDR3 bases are TGTGCCAGCTCACCCGACAGAGTAAATCAGCCCCAGCATTTT.

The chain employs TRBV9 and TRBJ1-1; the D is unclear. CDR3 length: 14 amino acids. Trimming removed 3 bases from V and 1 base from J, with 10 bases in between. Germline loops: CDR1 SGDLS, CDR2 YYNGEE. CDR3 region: CASSAHLGNTEAFF. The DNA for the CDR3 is TGTGCCAGCAGCGCCCACCTGGGGAACACTGAAGCTTTCTTT.

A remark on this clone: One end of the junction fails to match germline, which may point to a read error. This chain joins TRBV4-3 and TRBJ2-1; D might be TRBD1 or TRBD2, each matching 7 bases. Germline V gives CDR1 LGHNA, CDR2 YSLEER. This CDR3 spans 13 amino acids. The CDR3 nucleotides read TGCGCCAGCAGCCCCGAAGCGGGACAGACCCATGTCTTC. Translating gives CASSPEAGQTHVF.

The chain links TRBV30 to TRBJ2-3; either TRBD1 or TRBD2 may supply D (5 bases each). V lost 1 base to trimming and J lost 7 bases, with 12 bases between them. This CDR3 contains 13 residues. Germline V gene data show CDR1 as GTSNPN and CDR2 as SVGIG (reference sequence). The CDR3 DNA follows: TGTGCCTGGAGTGGGATCGGGGCCTATACGCAGTATTTT. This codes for CAWSGIGAYTQYF.

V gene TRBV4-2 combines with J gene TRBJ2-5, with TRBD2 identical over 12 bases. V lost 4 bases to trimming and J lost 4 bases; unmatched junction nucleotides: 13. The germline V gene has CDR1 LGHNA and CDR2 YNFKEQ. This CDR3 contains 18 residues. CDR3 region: CASSPFLAGGPSGETQYF. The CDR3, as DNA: TGTGCCAGCAGCCCCTTCCTAGCGGGAGGGCCCTCGGGAGAGACCCAGTACTTC.

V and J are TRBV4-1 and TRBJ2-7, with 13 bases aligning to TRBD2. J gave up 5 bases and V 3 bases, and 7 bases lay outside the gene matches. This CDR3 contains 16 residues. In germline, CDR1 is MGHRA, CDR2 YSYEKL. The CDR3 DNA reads TGCGCCAGCAGCCATGATCCGGGACTAGCGGGAAACGAGCAGTACTTC. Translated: CASSHDPGLAGNEQYF.

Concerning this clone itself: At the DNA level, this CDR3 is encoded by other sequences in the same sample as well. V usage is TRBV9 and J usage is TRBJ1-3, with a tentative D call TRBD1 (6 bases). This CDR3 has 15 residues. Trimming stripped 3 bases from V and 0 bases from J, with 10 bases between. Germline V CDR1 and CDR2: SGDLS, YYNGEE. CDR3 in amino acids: CASSATTGSGNTIYF. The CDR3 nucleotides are TGTGCCAGCAGCGCAACGACAGGCTCTGGAAACACCATATATTTT.

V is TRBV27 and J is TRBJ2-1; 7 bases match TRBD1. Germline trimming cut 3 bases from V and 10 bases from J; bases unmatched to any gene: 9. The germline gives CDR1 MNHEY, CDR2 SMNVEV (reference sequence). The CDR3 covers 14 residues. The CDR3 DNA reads TGTGCCAGCAGTTTGGGACCCACCAGGGGGGAGCAGTTCTTC. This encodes CASSLGPTRGEQFF.

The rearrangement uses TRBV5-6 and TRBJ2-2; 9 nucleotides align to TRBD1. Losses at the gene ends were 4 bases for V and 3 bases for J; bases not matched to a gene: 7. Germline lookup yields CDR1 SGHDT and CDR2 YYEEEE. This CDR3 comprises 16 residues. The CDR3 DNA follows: TGTGCCAGCAGCATCGGGACAGGGATAGACACCGGGGAGCTGTTTTTT. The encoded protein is CASSIGTGIDTGELFF.

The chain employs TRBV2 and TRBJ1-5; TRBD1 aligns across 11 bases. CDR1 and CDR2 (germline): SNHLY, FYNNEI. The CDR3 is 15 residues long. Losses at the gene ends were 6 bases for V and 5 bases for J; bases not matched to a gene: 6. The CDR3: CASRGDRGTDQPQHF. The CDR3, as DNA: TGTGCCAGCAGGGGGGACAGGGGGACGGATCAGCCCCAGCATTTT. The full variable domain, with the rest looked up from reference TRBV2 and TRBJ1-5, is EPEVTQTPSHQVTQMGQEVILRCVPISNHLYFYWYRQILGQKVEFLVSFYNNEISEKSEIFDDQFSVERPDGSNFTLKIRSTKLEDSAMYFCASRGDRGTDQPQHFGDGTRLSIL.

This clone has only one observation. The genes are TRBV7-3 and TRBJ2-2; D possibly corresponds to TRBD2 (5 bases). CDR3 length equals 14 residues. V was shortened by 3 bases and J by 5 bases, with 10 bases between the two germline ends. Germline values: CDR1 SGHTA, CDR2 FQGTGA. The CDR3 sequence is CASSFSGETGELFF. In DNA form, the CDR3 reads TGTGCCAGCAGCTTCTCCGGGGAAACCGGGGAGCTGTTTTTT.

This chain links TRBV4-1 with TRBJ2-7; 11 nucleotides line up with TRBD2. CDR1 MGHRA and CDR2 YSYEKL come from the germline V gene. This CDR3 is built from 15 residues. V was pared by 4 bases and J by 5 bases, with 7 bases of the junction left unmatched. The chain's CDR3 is CASSLTSGRSHEQYF. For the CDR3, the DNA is TGCGCCAGCAGCCTTACTAGCGGGAGATCCCACGAGCAGTACTTC.

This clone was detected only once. The CDR3 here is CASSPGGTITYEQYF. The CDR3 DNA follows: TGTGCCAGCAGTCCTGGCGGGACGATAACCTACGAGCAGTACTTC. V usage is TRBV28 and J usage is TRBJ2-7; possibly TRBD2 for D (6 bases). The V gene's germline CDR1 is MDHEN and CDR2 SYDVKM. This CDR3 contains 15 residues. Trimming shortened V by 5 bases and J by 2 bases, and 16 bases separated the two germline ends.

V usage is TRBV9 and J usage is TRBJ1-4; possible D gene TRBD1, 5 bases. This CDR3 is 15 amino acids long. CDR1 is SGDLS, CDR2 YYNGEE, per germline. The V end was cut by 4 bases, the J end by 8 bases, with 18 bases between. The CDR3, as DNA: TGTGCCAGCAGCTTCATCGGGACGGGAGGAGAAAAACTGTTTTTT. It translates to CASSFIGTGGEKLFF.

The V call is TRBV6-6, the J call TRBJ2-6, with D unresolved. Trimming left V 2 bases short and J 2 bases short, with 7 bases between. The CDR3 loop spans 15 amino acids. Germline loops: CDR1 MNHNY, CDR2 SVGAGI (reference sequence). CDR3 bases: TGTGCCAGCAGTTACGCAGGAACTGGGGCCAACGTCCTGACTTTC. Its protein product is CASSYAGTGANVLTF.

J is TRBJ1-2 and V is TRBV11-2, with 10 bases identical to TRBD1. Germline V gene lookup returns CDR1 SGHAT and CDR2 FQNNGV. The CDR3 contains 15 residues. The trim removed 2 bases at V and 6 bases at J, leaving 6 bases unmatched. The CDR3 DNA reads TGTGCCAGCAGCTTAACCAGGACAGGGGGTCATGGCTACACCTTC. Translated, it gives CASSLTRTGGHGYTF.

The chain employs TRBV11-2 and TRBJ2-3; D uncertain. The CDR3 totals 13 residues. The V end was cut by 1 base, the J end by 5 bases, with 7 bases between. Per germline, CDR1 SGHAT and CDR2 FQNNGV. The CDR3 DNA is TGTGCCAGCAGCTTAGGGCTTGGAGATACGCAGTATTTT. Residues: CASSLGLGDTQYF.

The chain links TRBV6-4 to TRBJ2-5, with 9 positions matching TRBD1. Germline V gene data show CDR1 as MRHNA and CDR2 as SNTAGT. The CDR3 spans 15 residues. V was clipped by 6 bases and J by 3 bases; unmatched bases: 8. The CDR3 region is CASSATGGNKETQYF. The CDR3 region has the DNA TGTGCCAGCAGCGCGACAGGGGGAAACAAAGAGACCCAGTACTTC.

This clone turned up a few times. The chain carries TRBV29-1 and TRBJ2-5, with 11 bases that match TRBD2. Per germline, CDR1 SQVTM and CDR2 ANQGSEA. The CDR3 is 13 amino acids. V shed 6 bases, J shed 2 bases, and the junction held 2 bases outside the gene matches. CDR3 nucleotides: TGCAGCGTGGGACTAGCGGCACAAGAGACCCAGTACTTC. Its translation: CSVGLAAQETQYF.

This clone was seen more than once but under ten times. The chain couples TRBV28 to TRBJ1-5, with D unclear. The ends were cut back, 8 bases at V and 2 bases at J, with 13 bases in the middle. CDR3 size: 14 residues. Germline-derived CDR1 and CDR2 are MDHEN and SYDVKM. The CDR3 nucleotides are TGTGCCAGCGGCAGGCACCAAGGCAATCAGCCCCAGCATTTT. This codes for CASGRHQGNQPQHF.

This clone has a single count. CDR3: CASSIYKKGRNTEAFF. The CDR3 bases are TGTGCCAGTAGTATTTATAAAAAGGGCCGGAACACTGAAGCTTTCTTT. The chain couples TRBV19 to TRBJ1-1, with unresolved D. Germline V gene data show CDR1 as LNHDA and CDR2 as SQIVND (reference sequence). The CDR3 has 16 residues. V was trimmed by 3 bases and J by 1 base, leaving 15 bases between them.

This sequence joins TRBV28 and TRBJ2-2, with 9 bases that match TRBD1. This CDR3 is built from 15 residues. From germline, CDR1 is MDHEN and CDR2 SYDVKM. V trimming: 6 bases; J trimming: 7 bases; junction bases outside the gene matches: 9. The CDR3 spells CASRLGQGPSGELFF. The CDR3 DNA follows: TGTGCCAGCAGGCTCGGACAGGGGCCCAGCGGGGAGCTGTTTTTT.